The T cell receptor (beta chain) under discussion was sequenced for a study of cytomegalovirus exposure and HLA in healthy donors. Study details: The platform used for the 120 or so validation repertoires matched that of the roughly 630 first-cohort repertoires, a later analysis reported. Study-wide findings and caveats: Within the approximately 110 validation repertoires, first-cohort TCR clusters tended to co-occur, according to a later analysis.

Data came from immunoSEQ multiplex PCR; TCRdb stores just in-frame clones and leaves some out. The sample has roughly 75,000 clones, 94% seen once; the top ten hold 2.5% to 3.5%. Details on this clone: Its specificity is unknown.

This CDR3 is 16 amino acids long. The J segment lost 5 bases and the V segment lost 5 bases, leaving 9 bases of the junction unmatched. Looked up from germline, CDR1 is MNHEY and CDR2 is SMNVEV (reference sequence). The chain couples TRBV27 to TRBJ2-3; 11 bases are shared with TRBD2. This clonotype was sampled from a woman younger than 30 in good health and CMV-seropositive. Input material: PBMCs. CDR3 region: CASSPELAGVLDTQYF. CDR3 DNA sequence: TGTGCCAGCAGTCCCGAACTAGCGGGAGTCTTAGATACGCAGTATTTT.